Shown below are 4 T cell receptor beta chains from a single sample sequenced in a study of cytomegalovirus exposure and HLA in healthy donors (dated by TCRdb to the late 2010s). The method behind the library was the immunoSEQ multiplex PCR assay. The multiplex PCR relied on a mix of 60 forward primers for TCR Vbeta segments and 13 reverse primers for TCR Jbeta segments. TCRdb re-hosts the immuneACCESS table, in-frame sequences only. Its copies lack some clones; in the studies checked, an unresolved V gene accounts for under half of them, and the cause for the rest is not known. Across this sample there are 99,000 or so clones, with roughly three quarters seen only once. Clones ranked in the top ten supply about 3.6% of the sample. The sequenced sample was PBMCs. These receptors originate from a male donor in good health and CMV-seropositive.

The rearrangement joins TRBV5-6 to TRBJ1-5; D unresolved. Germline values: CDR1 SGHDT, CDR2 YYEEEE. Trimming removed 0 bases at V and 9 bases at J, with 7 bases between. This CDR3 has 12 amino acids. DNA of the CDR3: TGTGCCAGCAGCTTGGCCGCGGGGCCCCAGCATTTT. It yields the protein CASSLAAGPQHF.

CDR3 bases: TGTGCCAGCAGCGCGACAGGGTCCCATTGGGGCTACACCTTC. Protein product: CASSATGSHWGYTF. The V gene is TRBV21-1, the J gene TRBJ1-2; the table's D call, TRBD1, has no DNA check behind it. TRBV21-1 is tagged as a pseudogene. This CDR3 comprises 14 residues.

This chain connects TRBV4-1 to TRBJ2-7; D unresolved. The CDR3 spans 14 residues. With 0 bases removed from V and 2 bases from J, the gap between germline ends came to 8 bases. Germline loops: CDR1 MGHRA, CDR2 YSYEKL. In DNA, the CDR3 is TGCGCCAGCAGCCAAGATTACAGCCCCTACGAGCAGTACTTC. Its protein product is CASSQDYSPYEQYF.

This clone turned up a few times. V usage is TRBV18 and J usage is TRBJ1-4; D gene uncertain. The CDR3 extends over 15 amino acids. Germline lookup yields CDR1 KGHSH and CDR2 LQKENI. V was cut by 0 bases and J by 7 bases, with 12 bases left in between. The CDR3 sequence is CASSPPNSEGEKLFF. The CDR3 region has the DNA TGTGCCAGCTCACCACCAAATTCAGAGGGTGAAAAACTGTTTTTT.